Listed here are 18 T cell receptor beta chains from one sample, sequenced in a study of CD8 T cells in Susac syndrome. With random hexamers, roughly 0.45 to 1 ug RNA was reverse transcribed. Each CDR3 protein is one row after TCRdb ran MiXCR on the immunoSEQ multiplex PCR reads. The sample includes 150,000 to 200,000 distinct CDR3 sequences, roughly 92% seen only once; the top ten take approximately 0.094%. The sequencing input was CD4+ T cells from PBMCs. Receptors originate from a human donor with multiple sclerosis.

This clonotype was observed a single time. The CDR3: CASSPLAGANNEQFF. CDR3 DNA: TGTGCCAGCTCACCACTAGCGGGAGCGAACAATGAGCAGTTCTTC. The chain carries TRBV18 and TRBJ2-1, with 9 bases matching TRBD2. The ends lost 1 base at V and 5 bases at J; junction bases unmatched: 3. Germline V CDR1 and CDR2: KGHSH, LQKENI. CDR3 length equals 15 residues.

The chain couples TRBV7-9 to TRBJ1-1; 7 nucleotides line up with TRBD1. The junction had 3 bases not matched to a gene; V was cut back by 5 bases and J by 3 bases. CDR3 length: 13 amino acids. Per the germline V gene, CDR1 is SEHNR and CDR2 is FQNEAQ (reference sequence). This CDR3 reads CASSQGTDTEAFF. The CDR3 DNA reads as TGTGCCAGCAGCCAAGGGACAGACACTGAAGCTTTCTTT.

DNA of the CDR3: TGTGCCAGCAGTCAACTCGGGGGGGCGTATAGCACTGAAGCTTTCTTT. This gives the protein CASSQLGGAYSTEAFF. The J gene is TRBJ1-1, the V gene TRBV28, with D possibly matching TRBD1 (6 bases). The V gene lost 5 bases and the J gene lost 4 bases, with 20 bases spanning the gap. The CDR3 has 16 amino acids. The V gene's germline CDR1 is MDHEN and CDR2 SYDVKM.

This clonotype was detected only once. The DNA of the CDR3 is TGCAGCGTCGGGTTCCAGAGCGGGAGTTTTGGGCAGTTCTTC. Translated: CSVGFQSGSFGQFF. This rearrangement joins TRBV29-1 to TRBJ2-1; 8 bases line up with TRBD2. The CDR3 has 14 amino acids. V shed 6 bases, J shed 12 bases, and the junction held 16 bases outside the gene matches. The V gene's germline CDR1 is SQVTM and CDR2 ANQGSEA.

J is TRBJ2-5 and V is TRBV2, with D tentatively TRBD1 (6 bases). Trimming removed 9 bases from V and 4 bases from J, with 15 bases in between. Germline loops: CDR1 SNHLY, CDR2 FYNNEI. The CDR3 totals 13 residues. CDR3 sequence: CASEQGIIETQYF. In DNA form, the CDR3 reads TGTGCCAGTGAGCAGGGGATCATAGAGACCCAGTACTTC.

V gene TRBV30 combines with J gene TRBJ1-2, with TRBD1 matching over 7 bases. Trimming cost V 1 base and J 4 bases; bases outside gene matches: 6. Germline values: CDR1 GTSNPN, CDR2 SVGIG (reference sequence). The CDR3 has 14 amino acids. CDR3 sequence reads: CAWSAEGQLYGYTF. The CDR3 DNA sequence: TGTGCCTGGAGTGCCGAGGGACAGCTCTATGGCTACACCTTC.

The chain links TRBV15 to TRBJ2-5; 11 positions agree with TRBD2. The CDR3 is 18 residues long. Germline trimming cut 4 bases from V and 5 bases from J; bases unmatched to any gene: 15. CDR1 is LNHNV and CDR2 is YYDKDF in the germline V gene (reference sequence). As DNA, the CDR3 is TGTGCCACCAGCACCCGGAGAGTAGCGGGAGGGAGTCGGGAGACCCAGTACTTC. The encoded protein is CATSTRRVAGGSRETQYF.

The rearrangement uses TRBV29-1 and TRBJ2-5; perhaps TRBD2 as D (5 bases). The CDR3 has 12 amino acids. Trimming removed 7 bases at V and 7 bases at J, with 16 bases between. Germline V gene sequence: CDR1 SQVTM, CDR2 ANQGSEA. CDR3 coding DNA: TGCAGCGCCTCCAGAGAACTAGGGACCCAGTACTTC. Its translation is CSASRELGTQYF.

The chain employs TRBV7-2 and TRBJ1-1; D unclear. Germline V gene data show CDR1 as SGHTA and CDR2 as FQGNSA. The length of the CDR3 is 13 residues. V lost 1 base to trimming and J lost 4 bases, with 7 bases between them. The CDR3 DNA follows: TGTGCCAGCAGCTTAGTCTGGGGCACTGAAGCTTTCTTT. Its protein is CASSLVWGTEAFF.

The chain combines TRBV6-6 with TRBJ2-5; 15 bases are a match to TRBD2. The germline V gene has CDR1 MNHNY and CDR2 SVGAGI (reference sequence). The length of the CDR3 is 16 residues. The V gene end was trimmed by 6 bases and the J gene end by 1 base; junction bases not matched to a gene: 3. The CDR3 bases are TGTGCCAGCAGGGGGACTAGCGGGGGGCTCCAAGAGACCCAGTACTTC. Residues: CASRGTSGGLQETQYF.

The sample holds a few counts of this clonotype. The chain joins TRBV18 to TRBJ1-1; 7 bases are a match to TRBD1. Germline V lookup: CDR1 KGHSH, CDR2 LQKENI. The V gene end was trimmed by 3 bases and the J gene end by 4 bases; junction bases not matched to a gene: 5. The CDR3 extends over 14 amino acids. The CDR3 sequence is CASSPSTGSTEAFF. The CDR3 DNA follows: TGTGCCAGCTCACCTTCGACAGGGAGCACTGAAGCTTTCTTT.

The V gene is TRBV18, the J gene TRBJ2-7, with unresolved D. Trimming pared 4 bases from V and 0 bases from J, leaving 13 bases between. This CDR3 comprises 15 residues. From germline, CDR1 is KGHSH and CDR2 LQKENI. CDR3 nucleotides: TGTGCCAGCTCACTTATGACCGGCCCCTCCTACGAGCAGTACTTC. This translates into CASSLMTGPSYEQYF.

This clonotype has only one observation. The CDR3 bases are TGTGCCTCTCGAACGGGGGACCACGAGCAGTACTTC. Its translation is CASRTGDHEQYF. J is TRBJ2-7 and V is TRBV27; tentative D call: TRBD2 (6 bases). CDR1 and CDR2 (germline): MNHEY, SMNVEV (reference sequence). The CDR3 runs 12 residues. Trimming removed 11 bases from V and 5 bases from J, with 16 bases in between.

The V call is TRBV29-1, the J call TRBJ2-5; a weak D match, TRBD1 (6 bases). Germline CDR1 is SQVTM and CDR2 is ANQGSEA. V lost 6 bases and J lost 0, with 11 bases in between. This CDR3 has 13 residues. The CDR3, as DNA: TGCAGCGTCCTGGACAGCTACCAAGAGACCCAGTACTTC. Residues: CSVLDSYQETQYF.

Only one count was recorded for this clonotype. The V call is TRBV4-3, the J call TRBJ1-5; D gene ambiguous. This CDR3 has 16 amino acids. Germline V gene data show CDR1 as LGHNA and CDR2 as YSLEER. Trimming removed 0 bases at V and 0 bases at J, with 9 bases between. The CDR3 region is CASSQDPPHSNQPQHF. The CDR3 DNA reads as TGCGCCAGCAGCCAAGATCCCCCTCATAGCAATCAGCCCCAGCATTTT.

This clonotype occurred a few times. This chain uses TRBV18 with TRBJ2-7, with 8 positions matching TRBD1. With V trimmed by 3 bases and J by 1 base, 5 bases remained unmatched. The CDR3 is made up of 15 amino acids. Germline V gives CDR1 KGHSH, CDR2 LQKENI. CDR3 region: CASSPGTGGSYEQYF. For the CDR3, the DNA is TGTGCCAGCTCACCTGGGACAGGCGGGTCCTACGAGCAGTACTTC.

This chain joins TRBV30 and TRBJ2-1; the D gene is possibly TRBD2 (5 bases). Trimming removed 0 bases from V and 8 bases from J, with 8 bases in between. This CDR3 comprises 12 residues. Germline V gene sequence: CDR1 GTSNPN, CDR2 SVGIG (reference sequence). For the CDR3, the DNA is TGTGCCTGGAGTGTACGAGGGTATGAGCAGTTCTTC. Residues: CAWSVRGYEQFF.

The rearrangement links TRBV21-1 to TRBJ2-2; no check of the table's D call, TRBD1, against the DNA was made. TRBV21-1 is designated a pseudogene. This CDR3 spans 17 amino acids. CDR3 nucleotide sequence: TGTGCCAGCAGCAAAGACAGGGGGGGGAAAGTGGCCGGGGAGCTGTTTTTT. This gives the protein CASSKDRGGKVAGELFF.